The clone carrying this T cell receptor beta chain was counted between two and nine times. Its antigen is undetermined. This sample was included in a study of neoadjuvant anti-PD-1 for oral cavity cancer. Across the study: Most patients had three to four biweekly doses of 3 mg/kg nivolumab before resection.

As for time point: after neoadjuvant nivolumab, at surgical resection. CDR1 and CDR2 (germline): SGHRS, YFSETQ. The CDR3 consists of 14 residues. The V and J ends lost 0 bases and 3 bases respectively, with 8 bases between them. Data came from immunoSEQ multiplex PCR; TCRdb stores just in-frame clones and leaves some out. The top ten clones hold around 4% of a sample with approximately 9,500 clones, roughly 70% of them seen once. Notes on the study in general: Treg/Th17 ratio rose with pretreatment blood and fell with post-treatment tumor TCRbeta clonality. After neoadjuvant nivolumab, PBMC T cell clonality was significantly higher in non-responders than responders. With a few patients per group, TCR findings need larger cohorts.

Sequenced here: PBMCs, sampled after nivolumab (anti-PD-1) treatment. This clonotype was obtained from a person between 40 and 85 years old with oral cavity squamous cell carcinoma. V usage is TRBV5-1 and J usage is TRBJ2-3; tentatively, D is TRBD1 (6 bases). Here the CDR3 DNA reads TGCGCCAGCAGCTTGGACCAGGGGACAGATACGCAGTATTTT. It codes for CASSLDQGTDTQYF.